These 9 T cell receptor beta chains were sequenced from one sample in a study of shared clonotypes between healthy human individuals. The repertoire was sequenced with immunoSEQ multiplex PCR; TCRdb's copy has only in-frame clones and lacks some. The sample records more than 500,000 clones, approximately 95% being singletons. Source material: naive CD4+ T cells sorted from blood. Regarding subset: CD45RA+ positively selected. These receptors all come from a woman aged 30 to 39 in good health.

The rearrangement joins TRBV28 to TRBJ2-7; D not resolved. Germline V CDR1 and CDR2: MDHEN, SYDVKM. Trimming pared 3 bases from V and 3 bases from J, leaving 12 bases between. This CDR3 contains 14 residues. CDR3 loop: CASSLDGTNYEQYF. The CDR3 DNA sequence: TGTGCCAGCAGTTTGGACGGCACTAACTACGAGCAGTACTTC. Variable domain in full (rest from reference TRBV28 and TRBJ2-7): DVKVTQSSRYLVKRTGEKVFLECVQDMDHENMFWYRQDPGLGLRLIYFSYDVKMKEKGDIPEGYSVSREKKERFSLILESASTNQTSMYLCASSLDGTNYEQYFGPGTRLTVT.

The rearrangement uses TRBV6-5 and TRBJ1-1, with 7 bases fitting TRBD1. Germline V gene data show CDR1 as MNHEY and CDR2 as SVGAGI. There are 13 residues in the CDR3. V lost 6 bases and J lost 8; bases outside the gene matches: 9. The CDR3, as DNA: TGTGCCAGCAGACTTCTAGGGGGCAGGGAAGCTTTCTTT. Protein product: CASRLLGGREAFF.

The chain couples TRBV28 to TRBJ1-4; 8 bases align to TRBD1. This CDR3 is built from 14 residues. The germline gives CDR1 MDHEN, CDR2 SYDVKM. V dropped 2 bases and J dropped 7; count of bases not matched to a gene: 3. CDR3 bases: TGTGCCAGCAGTTTAGGACAGGGAATTGAAAAACTGTTTTTT. This gives the protein CASSLGQGIEKLFF. Based on the CDR3 plus reference TRBV28 and TRBJ1-4, the full variable domain is DVKVTQSSRYLVKRTGEKVFLECVQDMDHENMFWYRQDPGLGLRLIYFSYDVKMKEKGDIPEGYSVSREKKERFSLILESASTNQTSMYLCASSLGQGIEKLFFGSGTQLSVL.

In DNA form, the CDR3 reads TGTGCCAGCAGTTTAGACCGGAGTAATGAAAAACTGTTTTTT. This encodes CASSLDRSNEKLFF. V and J are TRBV28 and TRBJ1-4; D not certain. Trimming stripped 2 bases from V and 4 bases from J, with 8 bases between. The CDR3 runs to 14 residues. The germline gives CDR1 MDHEN, CDR2 SYDVKM.

This clone has just one count. The rearrangement uses TRBV30 and TRBJ2-7; a possible D gene is TRBD2 (6 bases). V lost 4 bases to trimming and J lost 2 bases, with 12 bases between them. The CDR3 has 13 amino acids. Germline V CDR1 and CDR2: GTSNPN, SVGIG (reference sequence). The CDR3 coding sequence is TGTGCCTGGACGTGGGGGGAACCCTACGAGCAGTACTTC. Amino acid sequence: CAWTWGEPYEQYF.

The chain uses TRBV10-3 and TRBJ2-3; possible D gene TRBD2, 5 bases. Trimming shortened V by 0 bases and J by 1 base, and 8 bases separated the two germline ends. Germline lookup yields CDR1 ENHRY and CDR2 SYGVKD. The CDR3 runs to 15 residues. The CDR3 region has the DNA TGTGCCATCAGTGAGTCGGTGGGAGGCACAGATACGCAGTATTTT. Its protein product is CAISESVGGTDTQYF.

V and J are TRBV6-1 and TRBJ2-3; D is unclear. The CDR3 covers 14 residues. V gave up 3 bases and J gave up 0 bases, with 7 bases separating them. Germline-derived CDR1 and CDR2 are MNHNS and SASEGT. CDR3 DNA sequence: TGTGCCAGCAGTGACCCTCTAAGCACAGATACGCAGTATTTT. This codes for CASSDPLSTDTQYF.

This chain links TRBV5-6 with TRBJ1-4; D is undetermined. The CDR3 extends over 16 amino acids. CDR1 SGHDT and CDR2 YYEEEE come from the germline V gene. Trimming left V 0 bases short and J 1 base short, with 10 bases between. CDR3 sequence: CASSLVGAGTNEKLFF. The CDR3 DNA follows: TGTGCCAGCAGCTTGGTGGGCGCAGGAACTAATGAAAAACTGTTTTTT.

The V gene is TRBV5-1, the J gene TRBJ1-5; 9 bases agree with TRBD1. V shed 1 base, J shed 7 bases, and the junction held 3 bases outside the gene matches. Germline CDR1 reads SGHRS; CDR2 reads YFSETQ. The length of the CDR3 is 14 residues. CDR3: CASSLTGGYQPQHF. For the CDR3, the DNA is TGCGCCAGCAGCTTGACAGGGGGCTACCAGCCCCAGCATTTT.